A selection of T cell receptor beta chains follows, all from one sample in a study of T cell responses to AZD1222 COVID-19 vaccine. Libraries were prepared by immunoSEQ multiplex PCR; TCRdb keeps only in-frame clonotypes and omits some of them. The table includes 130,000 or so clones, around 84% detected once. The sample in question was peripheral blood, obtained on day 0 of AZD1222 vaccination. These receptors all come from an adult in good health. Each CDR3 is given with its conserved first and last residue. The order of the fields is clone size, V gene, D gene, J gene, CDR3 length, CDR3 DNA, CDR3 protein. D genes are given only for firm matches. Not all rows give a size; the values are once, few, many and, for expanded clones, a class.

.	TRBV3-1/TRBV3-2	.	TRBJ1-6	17	TGTGCCAGCAGCCAAGATAGCGGGGGCGCCTATAATTCACCCCTCCACTTT	CASSQDSGGAYNSPLHF
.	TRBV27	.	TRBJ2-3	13	TGTGCCAGCAGTTTCGGAGGAACAGATACGCAGTATTTT	CASSFGGTDTQYF
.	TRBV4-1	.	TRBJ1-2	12	TGCGCCAGCAGCCATAACAGGATCGGCTACACCTTC	CASSHNRIGYTF
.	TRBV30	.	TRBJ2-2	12	TGTGCCTGGAGCAGGGAAACCGGGGAGCTGTTTTTT	CAWSRETGELFF
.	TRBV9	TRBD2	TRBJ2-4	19	TGTGCCAGCAGCGCACCGAGCGGGAAGACAGATGAGTTAAAAAACATTCAGTACTTC	CASSAPSGKTDELKNIQYF
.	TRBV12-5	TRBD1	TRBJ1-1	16	TGTGCTAGTGGTTTTTCTTACAGGGGGCTGGGCACTGAAGCTTTCTTT	CASGFSYRGLGTEAFF
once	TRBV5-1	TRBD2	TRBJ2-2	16	TGCGCCAGCAGCCCTAGACTAGCGGGAAACACCGGGGAGCTGTTTTTT	CASSPRLAGNTGELFF
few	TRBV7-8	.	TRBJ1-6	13	TGTGCCAGCAGCTTAAGTTTTAATTCACCCCTCCACTTT	CASSLSFNSPLHF
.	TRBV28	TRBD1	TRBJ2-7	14	TGTGCCAGCAGTCTACCCGGGACAGGCTACGAGCAGTACTTC	CASSLPGTGYEQYF
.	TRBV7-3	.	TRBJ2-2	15	TGTGCCAGCAGCGGGGGACCCGTAAACACCGGGGAGCTGTTTTTT	CASSGGPVNTGELFF
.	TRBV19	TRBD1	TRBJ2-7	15	TGTGCCAGTAGTCACCGGGACAGGAGCTCCTACGAGCAGTACTTC	CASSHRDRSSYEQYF
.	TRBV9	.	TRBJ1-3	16	TGTGCCAGCAGCGCAATTGGCTCGGACGTCGGAAACACCATATATTTT	CASSAIGSDVGNTIYF
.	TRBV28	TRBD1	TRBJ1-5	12	TGTGCCATCAGGGGGGCAAATCAGCCCCAGCATTTT	CAIRGANQPQHF
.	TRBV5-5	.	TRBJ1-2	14	TGTGCCAGCAGCCAGGGGAACCCTTACATGAGCTACACCTTC	CASSQGNPYMSYTF
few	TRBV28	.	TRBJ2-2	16	TGTGCCAGCAGTTCCGCAGGGGCGGCGAACACCGGGGAGCTGTTTTTT	CASSSAGAANTGELFF
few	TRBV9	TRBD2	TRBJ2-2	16	TGTGCCAGCAGTCCTGGACTAGCGGCGAACACCGGGGAGCTGTTTTTT	CASSPGLAANTGELFF
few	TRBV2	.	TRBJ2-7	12	TGTGCCAGCAGTAAGGACTACTACGAGCAGTACTTC	CASSKDYYEQYF
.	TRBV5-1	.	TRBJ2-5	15	TGCGCCAGCAGCTCAGCAGGGGGGATCCAAGAGACCCAGTACTTC	CASSSAGGIQETQYF
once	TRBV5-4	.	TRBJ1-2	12	TGTGCCAGCAGCGCGCTCGACTATGGCTACACCTTC	CASSALDYGYTF
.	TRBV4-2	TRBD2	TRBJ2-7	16	TGTGCCAGCAGCCAAGAAAGACTAGCGGGAGCCTACGAGCAGTACTTC	CASSQERLAGAYEQYF
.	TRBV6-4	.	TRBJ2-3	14	TGTGCCAGCAGCCCGTCGGGGGACACAGATACGCAGTATTTT	CASSPSGDTDTQYF
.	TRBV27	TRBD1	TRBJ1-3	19	TGTGCCAGCAGTTTTTACGGGACAGGGGGACGACACTCTGGAAACACCATATATTTT	CASSFYGTGGRHSGNTIYF
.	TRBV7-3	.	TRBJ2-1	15	TGTGCCAGCAGCTTAGGACCTCTGGGTCGGGAGGAGCAGTTCTTC	CASSLGPLGREEQFF
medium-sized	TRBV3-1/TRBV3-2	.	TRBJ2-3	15	TGTGCCAGCAGCGGGGGGGCCGGTGAAACAGATACGCAGTATTTT	CASSGGAGETDTQYF
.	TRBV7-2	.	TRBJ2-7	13	TGTGCCAGCAGCTTATCTCCCCGCGGGGCGCAGTACTTC	CASSLSPRGAQYF
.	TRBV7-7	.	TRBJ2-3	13	TGTGCCAGCAGTTGGCGTCTGCGGGATACGCAGTATTTT	CASSWRLRDTQYF
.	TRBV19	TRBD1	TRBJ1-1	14	TGTGCCAGTAGTAACGTCCCGGGACAGGGGTCGGCTTTCTTT	CASSNVPGQGSAFF
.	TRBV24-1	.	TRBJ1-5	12	TGTGCCACCAGTGCCCTAGGGCGGGCCCAGCATTTT	CATSALGRAQHF
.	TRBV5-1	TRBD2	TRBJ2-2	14	TGCGCCAGCAGTCGGGGGGAACAGACCGGGGAGCTGTTTTTT	CASSRGEQTGELFF
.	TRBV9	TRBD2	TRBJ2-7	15	TGTGCCAGCAGCGTGGGGGCGGGAGGGAACTACGAGCAGTACTTC	CASSVGAGGNYEQYF
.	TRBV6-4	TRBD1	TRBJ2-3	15	TGTGCCAGCAGTTTACAGGGGGGAAGCACAGATACGCAGTATTTT	CASSLQGGSTDTQYF
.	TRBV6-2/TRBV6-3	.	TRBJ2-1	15	TGTGCCAGCAGTTACGCCCGGGGGTATTACAATGAGCAGTTCTTC	CASSYARGYYNEQFF
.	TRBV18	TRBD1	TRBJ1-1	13	TGTGCCAGCTCATTAGACAGGGACACTGAAGCTTTCTTT	CASSLDRDTEAFF
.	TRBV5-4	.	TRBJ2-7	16	TGTGCCAGCAGCCCAAAGCCCCCAGGGGCCTCCTACGAGCAGTACTTC	CASSPKPPGASYEQYF
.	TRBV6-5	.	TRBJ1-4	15	TGTGCCAGCAGTTACTCGAATTCGCGGGGGGAAAAACTGTTTTTT	CASSYSNSRGEKLFF
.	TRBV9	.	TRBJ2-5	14	TGTGCCAGCAGCGTACAGGGACGGCAAGAGACCCAGTACTTC	CASSVQGRQETQYF
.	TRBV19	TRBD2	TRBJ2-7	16	TGTGCCAGTAGTACCCCCGGGACTAGCGGGACCTACGAGCAGTACTTC	CASSTPGTSGTYEQYF
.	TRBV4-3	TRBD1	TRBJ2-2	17	TGCGCCAGCAGCCGCCAACCTCTAGGGGGCCGCACCGGGGAGCTGTTTTTT	CASSRQPLGGRTGELFF
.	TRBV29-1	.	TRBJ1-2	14	TGCAGCGTTGTTACAGGCGGGTTTAACTATGGCTACACCTTC	CSVVTGGFNYGYTF
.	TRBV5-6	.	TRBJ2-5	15	TGTGCCAGCAGCCAGGGTCCGGGGCTAAGGGAGACCCAGTACTTC	CASSQGPGLRETQYF
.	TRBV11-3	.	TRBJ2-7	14	TGTGCCAGCAGCTTTGGAGACCGGCCCTACGAGCAGTACTTC	CASSFGDRPYEQYF
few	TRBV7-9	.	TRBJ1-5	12	TGTGCCAGCAGCGTAGCAAATCAGCCCCAGCATTTT	CASSVANQPQHF
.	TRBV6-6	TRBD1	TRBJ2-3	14	TGTGCCAGCACCGAAGGACAGGGCACAGATACGCAGTATTTT	CASTEGQGTDTQYF
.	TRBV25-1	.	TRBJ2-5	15	TGTGCCAGCAGTGAATCCGGGGGCGCCTCGAAGACCCAGTACTTC	CASSESGGASKTQYF
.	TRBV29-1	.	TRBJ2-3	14	TGCAGCGTTGTAATTCGGGGTTGGCTAGATACGCAGTATTTT	CSVVIRGWLDTQYF
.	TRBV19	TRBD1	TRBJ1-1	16	TGTGCCAGTAGTCCACTCCTTGGGCAGGGGGCGACTGAAGCTTTCTTT	CASSPLLGQGATEAFF
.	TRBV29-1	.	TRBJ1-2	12	TGCAGCGTTGGTAGGGGTGACTATGGCTACACCTTC	CSVGRGDYGYTF
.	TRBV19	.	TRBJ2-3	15	TGTGCCAGTAGTAGAAAGGGGTTGGGGACAGATACGCAGTATTTT	CASSRKGLGTDTQYF
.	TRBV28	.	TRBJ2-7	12	TGTGCCAGCAGTAGCGAAGCCTACGAGCAGTACTTC	CASSSEAYEQYF
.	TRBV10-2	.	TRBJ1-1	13	TGCGCCAGCAGGGACAGAGAGAACACTGAAGCTTTCTTT	CASRDRENTEAFF
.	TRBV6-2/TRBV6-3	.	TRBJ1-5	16	TGTGCCAGCAGTTACAAGGGTCTCCGAGGTAATCAGCCCCAGCATTTT	CASSYKGLRGNQPQHF
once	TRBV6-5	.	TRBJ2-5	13	TGTGCCAGCAGTCGGGGTCACCAAGAGACCCAGTACTTC	CASSRGHQETQYF
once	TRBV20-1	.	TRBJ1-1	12	TGCAGTGCTAGTGACAGCAACACTGAAGCTTTCTTT	CSASDSNTEAFF
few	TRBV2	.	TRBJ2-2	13	TGTGCCAGCAGTGAACTTCCCGGAGGGGGGTTGTTTTTT	CASSELPGGGLFF